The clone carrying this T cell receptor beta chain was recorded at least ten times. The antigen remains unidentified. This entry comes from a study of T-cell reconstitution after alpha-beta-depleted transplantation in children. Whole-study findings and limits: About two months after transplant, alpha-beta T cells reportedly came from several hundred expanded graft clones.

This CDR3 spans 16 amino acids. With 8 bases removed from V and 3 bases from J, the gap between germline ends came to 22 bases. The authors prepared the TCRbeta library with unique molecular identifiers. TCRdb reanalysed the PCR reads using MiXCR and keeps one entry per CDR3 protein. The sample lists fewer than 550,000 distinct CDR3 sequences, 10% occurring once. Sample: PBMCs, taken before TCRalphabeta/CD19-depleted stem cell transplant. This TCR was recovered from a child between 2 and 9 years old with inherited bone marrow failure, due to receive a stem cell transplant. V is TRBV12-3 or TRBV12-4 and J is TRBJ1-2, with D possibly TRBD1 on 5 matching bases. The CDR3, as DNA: TGTGCCAGCGGGGGACCGGGCCCCCTAGTATACTATGGCTACACCTTC. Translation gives CASGGPGPLVYYGYTF.